The rows below give T cell receptor beta chains drawn from one sample of a study of lymphopenia after photon versus proton radiotherapy. Some clones are missing from TCRdb's copy, which holds only in-frame ones; the method was immunoSEQ multiplex PCR. The sample includes fewer than 70,000 clones, around 87% of them seen just once. Specimen: peripheral blood, collected from a patient treated with proton-based radiotherapy. Receptors were obtained from a man older than 75 with esophageal cancer. CDR3s include the opening cysteine and the closing phenylalanine or tryptophan. The D gene is left open where the match is weak. Expanded clones get a size class; other rows say once, few or many, or leave the size out.

v_gene	d_gene	abundance	j_gene	CDR3aa	CDR3nt
TRBV4-2	.	.	TRBJ2-6	CASSQSARLRAAGANVLTF	TGTGCCAGCAGCCAATCGGCGCGGCTCAGGGCAGCCGGGGCCAACGTCCTGACTTTC
TRBV6-5	TRBD2	once	TRBJ2-1	CASSYSGGSYNEQFF	TGTGCCAGCAGCTATAGCGGGGGCTCCTACAATGAGCAGTTCTTC
TRBV18	.	.	TRBJ2-5	CASSPSRRTGKEETQYF	TGTGCCAGCTCACCTTCCCGACGTACAGGGAAAGAAGAGACCCAGTACTTC
TRBV7-2	.	once	TRBJ2-7	CASSFGGRDYEQYF	TGTGCCAGCAGCTTCGGGGGCAGGGACTACGAGCAGTACTTC
TRBV10-3	.	few	TRBJ1-2	CAIEAGGYTF	TGTGCCATCGAGGCGGGTGGCTACACCTTC
TRBV28	.	few	TRBJ2-7	CASGYSDRSEQYF	TGTGCCAGCGGCTACAGCGACAGGAGCGAGCAGTACTTC
TRBV5-4	TRBD2	.	TRBJ2-7	CASSSLAGGIYEQYF	TGTGCCAGCAGCTCCTTAGCGGGGGGGATCTACGAGCAGTACTTC
TRBV4-1	.	few	TRBJ1-5	CASSPGSRGWVNQPQHF	TGCGCCAGCAGCCCGGGATCCCGAGGGTGGGTCAATCAGCCCCAGCATTTT
TRBV29-1	TRBD1	.	TRBJ1-1	CSGQSSGGTEAFF	TGCAGCGGACAGTCCTCAGGGGGCACTGAAGCTTTCTTT
TRBV7-7	.	.	TRBJ2-7	CASSLGQGGPYEQYF	TGTGCTAGCAGCTTAGGGCAGGGTGGCCCCTACGAGCAGTACTTC
TRBV19	.	once	TRBJ1-5	CASSMGGVYSNQPQHF	TGTGCCAGTAGTATGGGAGGGGTTTATAGCAATCAGCCCCAGCATTTT
TRBV5-6	TRBD1	few	TRBJ1-4	CASSFTAGGGGNEKLFF	TGTGCCAGCAGCTTTACGGCAGGGGGCGGTGGTAATGAAAAACTGTTTTTT
TRBV2	.	few	TRBJ2-5	CASVYEPGTQYF	TGTGCCAGCGTATACGAACCAGGGACCCAGTACTTC
TRBV10-3	TRBD1	.	TRBJ1-3	CAISGDRAGNTIYF	TGTGCCATCAGTGGTGACAGGGCTGGAAACACCATATATTTT
TRBV5-1	.	.	TRBJ1-1	CASSSRPIGDTEAFF	TGCGCCAGCAGCTCCAGGCCTATTGGGGACACTGAAGCTTTCTTT
TRBV6-5	TRBD1	.	TRBJ1-6	CASSYAGTAYSPLHF	TGTGCCAGCAGTTACGCCGGGACAGCTTACTCACCCCTCCACTTT
TRBV9	.	.	TRBJ1-5	CASSPAGDSHQPQHF	TGTGCCAGCAGTCCTGCCGGGGACTCCCATCAGCCCCAGCATTTT
TRBV7-9	TRBD1	.	TRBJ2-1	CASSVLPGQTRGEQFF	TGTGCCAGCAGCGTACTGCCGGGACAGACAAGGGGTGAGCAGTTCTTC
TRBV9	.	.	TRBJ1-1	CASSPGMGITEAFF	TGTGCCAGCAGCCCCGGGATGGGGATCACTGAAGCTTTCTTT
TRBV9	.	.	TRBJ1-3	CASSLDPTPAPGNTIYF	TGTGCCAGCAGCCTAGACCCGACCCCGGCCCCTGGAAACACCATATATTTT
TRBV14	.	.	TRBJ2-3	CASSPSNSRRDTQYF	TGTGCCAGCAGCCCTTCAAACAGCAGACGAGATACGCAGTATTTT
TRBV7-8	.	.	TRBJ2-5	CASSLGQQETQYF	TGTGCCAGCAGCTTAGGACAGCAAGAGACCCAGTACTTC
TRBV6-6	.	.	TRBJ2-3	CASHKGLGTDTQYF	TGTGCCAGCCACAAAGGTCTCGGCACAGATACGCAGTATTTT
TRBV11-3	TRBD2	.	TRBJ2-1	CASSLGLAGAQGDEQFF	TGTGCCAGCAGCTTAGGACTAGCGGGGGCCCAGGGGGATGAGCAGTTCTTC
TRBV19	.	.	TRBJ1-4	CASSHRVWDEKLFF	TGTGCCAGTAGCCACAGGGTCTGGGATGAAAAACTGTTTTTT
TRBV4-1	TRBD1	.	TRBJ1-5	CASSQPGQDLVAQHF	TGCGCCAGCAGCCAACCGGGACAGGACCTGGTAGCCCAGCATTTT
TRBV4-1	TRBD1	.	TRBJ2-3	CASSLTGQGVRDTQYF	TGCGCCAGCAGCCTGACGGGACAGGGAGTTAGGGATACGCAGTATTTT
TRBV11-2	TRBD2	.	TRBJ2-1	CASSLRLAIYNEQFF	TGTGCCAGCAGCTTAAGACTAGCGATATACAATGAGCAGTTCTTC
TRBV11-2	.	.	TRBJ2-7	CASSLSQNYEQYF	TGTGCCAGCAGCTTATCTCAGAACTACGAGCAGTACTTC
TRBV11-2	.	.	TRBJ2-7	CASSLTGGASEQYF	TGTGCCAGCAGCTTAACAGGGGGGGCCTCCGAGCAGTACTTC
TRBV27	TRBD2	.	TRBJ2-1	CASRGAGAPGEQFF	TGTGCCAGCAGGGGAGCGGGAGCGCCTGGTGAGCAGTTCTTC
TRBV18	.	.	TRBJ1-6	CASSPGRNSPLHF	TGTGCCAGCTCACCGGGACGGAATTCACCCCTCCACTTT
TRBV25-1	.	.	TRBJ2-1	CASSEFYNEQFF	TGTGCCAGCAGTGAATTTTACAATGAGCAGTTCTTC
TRBV28	TRBD1	.	TRBJ1-5	CASTSDRGVGQPQHF	TGTGCCAGCACCTCAGACAGGGGGGTTGGTCAGCCCCAGCATTTT
TRBV2	.	.	TRBJ2-7	CASSDQGRSYEQYF	TGTGCCAGCAGTGATCAAGGACGATCCTACGAGCAGTACTTC
TRBV7-8	TRBD2	.	TRBJ2-5	CASSLKRIGRMGETQYF	TGTGCCAGCAGCTTAAAGCGGATCGGGAGGATGGGAGAGACCCAGTACTTC